These 9 T cell receptor beta chains originate from one sample sequenced in a study of shared clonotypes between healthy human individuals. Libraries were prepared by immunoSEQ multiplex PCR; TCRdb keeps only in-frame clonotypes and omits some of them. The sample holds over a million clones; 75% are singletons and the top ten take around 1.4%. The sequenced material came from memory CD4+ T cells sorted from blood. As for subset: CD45RA-negative fraction. These receptors were taken from a man aged 18 to 29 in good health.

V usage is TRBV19 and J usage is TRBJ1-5; D not resolved. Trimming cost V 1 base and J 0 bases, with 7 bases left between them. Germline CDR1 reads LNHDA; CDR2 reads SQIVND (reference sequence). This CDR3 comprises 15 residues. This CDR3 is CASSIVGLSNQPQHF. Written as DNA, the CDR3 is TGTGCCAGTAGTATAGTAGGGCTTAGCAATCAGCCCCAGCATTTT.

The chain uses TRBV30 and TRBJ1-2; no firm D call. Trimming removed 2 bases from V and 0 bases from J, with 10 bases in between. The germline CDR1 and CDR2 sequences are GTSNPN and SVGIG (reference sequence). The CDR3 length is 14 residues. Written as DNA, the CDR3 is TGTGCCTGGAGTTTCGGGGAAGCTAACTATGGCTACACCTTC. Its protein is CAWSFGEANYGYTF.

J is TRBJ2-7 and V is TRBV11-2; D is undetermined. The CDR3 has 14 residues. V shed 3 bases and J shed 0 bases, with 9 bases lying between them. CDR1 and CDR2 (germline): SGHAT, FQNNGV. The CDR3: CASSLSRPSYEQYF. The CDR3 DNA reads as TGTGCCAGCAGCTTGAGTCGGCCCTCCTACGAGCAGTACTTC.

V and J are TRBV7-8 and TRBJ1-2, with a tentative D call TRBD1 (6 bases). Per germline, CDR1 SGHVS and CDR2 FQNEAQ. Between the trimmed V and J ends, which lost 5 bases and 2 bases, there was a span of 21 bases. The CDR3 covers 17 residues. The CDR3 is CASSPGRGVQVNYGYTF. The CDR3 DNA follows: TGTGCCAGCAGCCCCGGGAGGGGGGTACAAGTAAACTATGGCTACACCTTC.

The chain recombines TRBV29-1 with TRBJ2-7, with a possible D match to TRBD1 (5 bases). This CDR3 is built from 11 residues. V lost 7 bases to trimming and J lost 0 bases, with 7 bases between them. Germline loops: CDR1 SQVTM, CDR2 ANQGSEA. CDR3 in amino acids: CSGDSSYEQYF. The CDR3 DNA reads as TGCAGCGGCGACAGCTCCTACGAGCAGTACTTC.

This chain links TRBV18 with TRBJ2-3, with 8 bases matching TRBD2. There are 16 residues in the CDR3. Trimming at V came to 0 bases and at J to 5 bases, leaving 7 bases not matched to a gene. Germline assignment: CDR1 KGHSH and CDR2 LQKENI. The CDR3 DNA reads TGTGCCAGCTCACCACCTAGCGGGAACCCTCTAGATACGCAGTATTTT. Protein sequence: CASSPPSGNPLDTQYF.

The chain employs TRBV7-2 and TRBJ1-5, with D unresolved. V was pared by 4 bases and J by 4 bases, with 8 bases between. Per germline, CDR1 SGHTA and CDR2 FQGNSA. The CDR3 spans 13 residues. The chain's CDR3 is CASSYRPNQPQHF. The CDR3, as DNA: TGTGCCAGCAGCTACCGTCCGAATCAGCCCCAGCATTTT.

For this clone: A much larger clonotype is one base distant, so this may be a read error. The sample holds other DNA sequences that translate to the same CDR3. This chain joins TRBV4-3 and TRBJ1-1, with 7 bases matching TRBD1. The CDR3 is made up of 15 amino acids. The germline gives CDR1 LGHNA, CDR2 YSLEER. With V trimmed by 0 bases and J by 1 base, 2 bases remained unmatched. The CDR3 DNA is TGCGCCAGCAGCCAAGACTACAGGGGGAACACTGAAGCTTTCTTT. Translating it yields CASSQDYRGNTEAFF.

There are a few counts of this clone. The chain employs TRBV30 and TRBJ1-3; no clear D. The germline V gene has CDR1 GTSNPN and CDR2 SVGIG (reference sequence). CDR3 length equals 13 residues. The CDR3 bases are TGTGGCTTAGATAGAAACTCTGGAAACACCATATATTTT. This encodes CGLDRNSGNTIYF. Full variable domain (missing parts from reference TRBV30 and TRBJ1-3): SQTIHQWPATLVQPVGSPLSLECTVEGTSNPNLYWYRQAAGRGLQLLFYSVGIGQISSEVPQNLSASRPQDRQFILSSKKLLLSDSGFYLCGLDRNSGNTIYFGEGSWLTVV.